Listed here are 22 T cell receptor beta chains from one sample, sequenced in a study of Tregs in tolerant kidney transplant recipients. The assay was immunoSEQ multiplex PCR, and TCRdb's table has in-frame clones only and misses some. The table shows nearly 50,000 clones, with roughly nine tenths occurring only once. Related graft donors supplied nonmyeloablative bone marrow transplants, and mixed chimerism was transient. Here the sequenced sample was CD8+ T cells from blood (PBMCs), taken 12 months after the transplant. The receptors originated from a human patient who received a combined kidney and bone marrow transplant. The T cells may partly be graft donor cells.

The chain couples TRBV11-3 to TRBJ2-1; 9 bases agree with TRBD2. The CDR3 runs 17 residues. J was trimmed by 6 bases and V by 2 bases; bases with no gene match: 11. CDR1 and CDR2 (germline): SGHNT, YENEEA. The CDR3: CASSLRSSAGGPNEQFF. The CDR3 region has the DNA TGTGCCAGCAGCTTACGTTCCTCAGCGGGGGGCCCCAATGAGCAGTTCTTC.

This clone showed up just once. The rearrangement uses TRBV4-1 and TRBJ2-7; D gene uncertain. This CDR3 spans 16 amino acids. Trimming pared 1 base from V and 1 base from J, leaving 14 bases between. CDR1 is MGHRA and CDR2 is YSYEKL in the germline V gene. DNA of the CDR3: TGCGCCAGCAGCCAAGGATCCCCCGTGAGATCCTACGAGCAGTACTTC. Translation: CASSQGSPVRSYEQYF.

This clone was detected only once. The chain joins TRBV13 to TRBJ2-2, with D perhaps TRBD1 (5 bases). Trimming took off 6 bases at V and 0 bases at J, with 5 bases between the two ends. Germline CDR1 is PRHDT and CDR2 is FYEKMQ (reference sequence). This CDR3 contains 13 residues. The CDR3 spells CASRGPNTGELFF. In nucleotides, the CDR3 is TGTGCCAGCAGGGGGCCGAACACCGGGGAGCTGTTTTTT.

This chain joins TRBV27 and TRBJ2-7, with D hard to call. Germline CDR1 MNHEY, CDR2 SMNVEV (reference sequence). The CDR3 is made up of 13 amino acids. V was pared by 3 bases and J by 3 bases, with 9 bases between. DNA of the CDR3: TGTGCCAGCAGTTTGAGTAAGAGCTACGAGCAGTACTTC. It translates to CASSLSKSYEQYF.

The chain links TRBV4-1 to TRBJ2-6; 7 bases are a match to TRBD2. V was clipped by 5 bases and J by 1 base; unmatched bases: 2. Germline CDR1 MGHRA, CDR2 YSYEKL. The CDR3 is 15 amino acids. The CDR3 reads CASSIGGSGANVLTF. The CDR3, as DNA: TGCGCCAGCAGCATCGGGGGGTCTGGGGCCAACGTCCTGACTTTC.

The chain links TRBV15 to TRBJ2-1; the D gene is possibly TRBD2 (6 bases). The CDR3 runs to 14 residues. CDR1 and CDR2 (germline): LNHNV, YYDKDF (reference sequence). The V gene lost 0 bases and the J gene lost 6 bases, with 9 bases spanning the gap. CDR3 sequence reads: CATSRDASVNEQFF. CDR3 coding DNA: TGTGCCACCAGCAGAGATGCTAGCGTCAATGAGCAGTTCTTC.

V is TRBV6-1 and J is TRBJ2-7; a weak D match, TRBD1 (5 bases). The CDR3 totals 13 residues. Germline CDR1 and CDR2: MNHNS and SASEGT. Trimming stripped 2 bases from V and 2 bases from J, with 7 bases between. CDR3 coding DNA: TGTGCCAGCAGTGAATGGGGCCCCTACGAGCAGTACTTC. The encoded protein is CASSEWGPYEQYF.

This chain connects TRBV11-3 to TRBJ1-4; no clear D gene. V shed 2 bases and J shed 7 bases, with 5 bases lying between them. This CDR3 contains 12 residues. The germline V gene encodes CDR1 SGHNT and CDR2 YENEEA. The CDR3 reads CASSLTSEKLFF. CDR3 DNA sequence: TGTGCCAGCAGCTTAACAAGTGAAAAACTGTTTTTT.

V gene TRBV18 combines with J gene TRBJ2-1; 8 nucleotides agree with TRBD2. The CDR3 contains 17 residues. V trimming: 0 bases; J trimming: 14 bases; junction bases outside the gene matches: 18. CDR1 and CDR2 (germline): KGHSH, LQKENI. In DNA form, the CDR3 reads TGTGCCAGCTCACCACCGGAAAGAGAGGTGAGGAGCGGGAGTAAGTTCTTC. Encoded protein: CASSPPEREVRSGSKFF.

The CDR3 coding sequence is TGTGCCAGCAGACTGGCGGGAGGGTCCTACGAGCAGTACTTC. Amino acid sequence: CASRLAGGSYEQYF. The rearrangement links TRBV25-1 to TRBJ2-7, with TRBD2 identical over 9 bases. The CDR3 runs 14 residues. Looked up from germline, CDR1 is MGHDK and CDR2 is SYGVNS. The J segment lost 1 base and the V segment lost 6 bases, leaving 4 bases of the junction unmatched.

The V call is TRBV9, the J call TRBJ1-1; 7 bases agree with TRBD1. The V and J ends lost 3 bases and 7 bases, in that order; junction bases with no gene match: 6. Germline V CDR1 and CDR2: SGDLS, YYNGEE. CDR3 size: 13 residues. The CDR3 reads CASSAWTGVEAFF. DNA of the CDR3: TGTGCCAGCAGCGCCTGGACAGGAGTTGAAGCTTTCTTT.

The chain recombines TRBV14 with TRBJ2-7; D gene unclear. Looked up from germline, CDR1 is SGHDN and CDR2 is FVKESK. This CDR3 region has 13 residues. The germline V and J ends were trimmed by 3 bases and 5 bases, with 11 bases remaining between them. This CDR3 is CASSHGQVHEQYF. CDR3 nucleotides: TGTGCCAGCAGCCATGGCCAGGTCCACGAGCAGTACTTC.

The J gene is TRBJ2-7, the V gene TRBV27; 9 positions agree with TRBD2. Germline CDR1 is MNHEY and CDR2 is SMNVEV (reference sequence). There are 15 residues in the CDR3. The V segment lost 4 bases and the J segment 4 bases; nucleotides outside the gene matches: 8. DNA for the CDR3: TGTGCCAGCAGTTCATACGGGACTAGCTGGTACGAGCAGTACTTC. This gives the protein CASSSYGTSWYEQYF.

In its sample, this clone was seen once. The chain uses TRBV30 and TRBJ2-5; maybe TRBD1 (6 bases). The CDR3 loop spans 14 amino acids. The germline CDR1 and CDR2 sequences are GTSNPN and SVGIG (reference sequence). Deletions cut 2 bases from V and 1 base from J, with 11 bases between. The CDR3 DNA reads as TGTGCCTGGAGTAGTGAACAGGGCCAAGAGACCCAGTACTTC. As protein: CAWSSEQGQETQYF.

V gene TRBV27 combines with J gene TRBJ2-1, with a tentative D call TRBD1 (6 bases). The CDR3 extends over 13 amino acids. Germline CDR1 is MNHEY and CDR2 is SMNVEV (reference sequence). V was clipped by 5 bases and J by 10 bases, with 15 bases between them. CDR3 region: CASSPHTGWEQFF. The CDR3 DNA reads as TGTGCCAGCAGTCCTCATACAGGGTGGGAGCAGTTCTTC.

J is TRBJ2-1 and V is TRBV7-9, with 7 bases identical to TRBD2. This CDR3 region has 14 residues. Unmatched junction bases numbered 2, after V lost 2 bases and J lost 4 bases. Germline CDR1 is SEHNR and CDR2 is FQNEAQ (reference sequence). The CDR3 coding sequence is TGTGCCAGCAGCTTACTAGCGGATTACAATGAGCAGTTCTTC. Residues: CASSLLADYNEQFF.

Written as DNA, the CDR3 is TGTGCCAGCAGGTCGGACTCAAAGGGCACAGATACGCAGTATTTT. It encodes CASRSDSKGTDTQYF. V and J are TRBV9 and TRBJ2-3, with a tentative D call TRBD2 (5 bases). The CDR3 extends over 15 amino acids. V shed 5 bases and J shed 1 base, with 14 bases lying between them. Germline V gene data show CDR1 as SGDLS and CDR2 as YYNGEE.

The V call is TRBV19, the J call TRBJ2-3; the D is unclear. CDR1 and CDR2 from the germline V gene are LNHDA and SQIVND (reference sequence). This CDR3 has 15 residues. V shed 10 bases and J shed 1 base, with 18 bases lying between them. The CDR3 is CATTNAGIRTDTQYF. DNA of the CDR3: TGTGCCACTACAAACGCAGGAATCCGCACAGATACGCAGTATTTT.

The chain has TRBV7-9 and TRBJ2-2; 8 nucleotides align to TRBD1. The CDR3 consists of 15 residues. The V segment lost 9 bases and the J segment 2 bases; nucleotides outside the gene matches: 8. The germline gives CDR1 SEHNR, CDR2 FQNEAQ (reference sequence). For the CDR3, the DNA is TGTGCCAGACCCGGGACAGGAAGTAACACCGGGGAGCTGTTTTTT. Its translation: CARPGTGSNTGELFF. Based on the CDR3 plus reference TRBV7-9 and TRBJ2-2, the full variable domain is DTGVSQNPRHKITKRGQNVTFRCDPISEHNRLYWYRQTLGQGPEFLTYFQNEAQLEKSRLLSDRFSAERPKGSFSTLEIQRTEQGDSAMYLCARPGTGSNTGELFFGEGSRLTVL.

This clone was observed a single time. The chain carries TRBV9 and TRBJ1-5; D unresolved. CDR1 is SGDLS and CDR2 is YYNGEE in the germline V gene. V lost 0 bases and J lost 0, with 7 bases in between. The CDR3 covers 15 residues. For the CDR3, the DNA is TGTGCCAGCAGCGTAGCGGGATCTAGCAATCAGCCCCAGCATTTT. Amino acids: CASSVAGSSNQPQHF. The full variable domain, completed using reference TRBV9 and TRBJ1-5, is DSGVTQTPKHLITATGQRVTLRCSPRSGDLSVYWYQQSLDQGLQFLIQYYNGEERAKGNILERFSAQQFPDLHSELNLSSLELGDSALYFCASSVAGSSNQPQHFGDGTRLSIL.

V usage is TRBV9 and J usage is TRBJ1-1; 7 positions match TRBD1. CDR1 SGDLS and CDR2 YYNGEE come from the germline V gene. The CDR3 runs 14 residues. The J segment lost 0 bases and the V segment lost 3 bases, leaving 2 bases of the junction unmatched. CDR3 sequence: CASSEGQLNTEAFF. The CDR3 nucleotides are TGTGCCAGCAGCGAGGGACAGCTGAACACTGAAGCTTTCTTT.

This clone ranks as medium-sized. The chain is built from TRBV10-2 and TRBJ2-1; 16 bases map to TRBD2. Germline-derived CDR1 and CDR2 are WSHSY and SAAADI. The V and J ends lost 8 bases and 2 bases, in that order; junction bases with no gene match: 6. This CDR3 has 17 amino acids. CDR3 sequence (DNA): TGCGCCAGCGGGGGACTAGCGGGGGGGCCCGCCTACAATGAGCAGTTCTTC. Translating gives CASGGLAGGPAYNEQFF.